This T cell receptor beta chain was retrieved from a study of T cells expressing NK-cell markers. The wider study: The study drew TCR beta repertoires from sorted CD3+CD56+NKG2C+, CD3+CD56+NKG2C- and CD3+CD56-NKG2C+ T cells.

Findings of the study overall: Each of a handful of donors carried dominant NKG2C+ clonotypes accounting for roughly 1.0-7.5% of CD8+ T cells.

For this clonotype: The antigen remains unidentified.

The germline gives CDR1 MNHEY, CDR2 SMNVEV (reference sequence). The CDR3 consists of 19 residues. Beta-chain TCR cDNA was generated via 5'RACE template switching with UMIs. TCRdb reanalyzed the 5' RACE reads, giving one entry per CDR3 protein sequence and no DNA. In total, the table holds about 140,000 distinct CDR3 sequences. Sequenced sample: blood T cells: a sorted CD56 or NKG2C T cell subset, CD4+ or CD8+ T cells, or bulk PBMC T cells (not recorded which). This sequence was found in a man younger than 30 in good health. The chain combines TRBV27 with TRBJ2-5; TCRdb's D call of TRBD1 is untestable without DNA. The CDR3 reads CASSLTLPGDRGSQETQYF.